This TCR beta chain was sequenced for a study of T cells in Graves' hyperthyroidism and ophthalmopathy (dated by TCRdb to between 2018 and 2021). For the study in its entirety: Peripheral blood was collected at initial diagnosis, before any treatment. The paper describes TCR Vbeta CDR3 sequencing of 130 to 150 peripheral blood samples, made up of roughly 45 ophthalmopathy patients, around 78 hyperthyroidism patients and approximately 17 progressor patients. A discovery cohort of around 100 patients, roughly 45 with Graves' ophthalmopathy and about 60 with stable Graves' hyperthyroidism, was used to find distinguishing TCR V-J signatures. An independent validation cohort of fewer than 20 hyperthyroidism patients and 17 patients who later progressed to ophthalmopathy tested prospective prediction of ophthalmopathy. The study also compared thyroid tissue and blood T-cell repertoires from about six Graves' hyperthyroidism patients. The 95 to 100 discovery patients were randomly divided into training and test sets at a 7:3 ratio. After sampling, hyperthyroidism patients received methimazole starting at 30 mg daily, and ophthalmopathy patients received high-dose intravenous methylprednisolone. Here is what the overall study found, with its caveats: Ophthalmopathy was separated from stable hyperthyroidism by a 13 V-J signature model, with approximately 90% sensitivity and about 81% specificity obtained in cross-validation and 80%/75% obtained in testing. In validation, progression to ophthalmopathy was predicted by the model with around 70% sensitivity and nearly 75% specificity, a median of approximately 6.5 months before onset. No statistical method was used to set the sample size in advance, and investigators knew the group allocation. Most expanded thyroid clonotypes (frequency above 0.001) were also detected in blood, a finding suggesting that blood repertoires may reflect thyroid immune responses.

Hyperthyroidism patients were aged 18 to 65 years and newly diagnosed, with disease duration of less than 2 months. Patients with uncontrolled infections, other autoimmune diseases, pregnancy or lactation were excluded. Diagnoses were based on clinical symptoms, serum thyroxine and TRAb, thyroid ultrasound and orbital computed tomography. For progressor patients, blood was drawn at the first diagnosis of hyperthyroidism, before any ophthalmopathy symptoms had appeared. PBMCs were separated from 7.5 to 10 ml of fresh peripheral blood using Ficoll-Paque density gradient centrifugation. Patients classed as progressors first received a Graves' hyperthyroidism diagnosis and then went on to develop ophthalmopathy during follow-up. Total RNA was extracted using Trizol reagent, and RNA quality was assessed on an Agilent 2100 Bioanalyzer. There are a few counts of this clonotype. Its cognate antigen has yet to be identified. No base-level quality is on record; no much larger clone is a single base apart.

The TCR beta CDR3 regions were amplified from the RNA transcripts. For the first round of RT-PCR on the TCR CDR3, the HTBI primer set was used together with the Qiagen OneStep RT-PCR kit. Libraries were constructed in a second round of multiplex PCR, after which size selection and purification were performed. Sequencing of the libraries was done on an Illumina HiSeq2000 using paired-end 100 bp reads. In the original analysis: SOAPnuke was used to process the raw data, removing reads that contained adapters or uncalled bases, had a mean Phred below 15, or lacked an exact match to the constant primer or identifier. COPE v1.2.5 was used to merge the high-quality paired reads, and each unique nucleotide sequence was defined as a clonotype. MiTCR v1.1 was used to align the clonotypes against IMGT TRBV, TRBD and TRBJ reference segments. The analysis included only V-J combinations with a frequency above 0.0001, which together covered 99% to 99.2% of the repertoires. The TCS score was defined as F50 (clonal expansion) divided by E x V (chaos), with BLOSUM62-based TCRdist calculated between CDR3 peptides within each V-J. Welch's t-statistics and random forest reduced fewer than 550 V-J features to 10 to 15, which were used in a naive Bayes classifier (R e1071). TCRdb reprocessing: public reads trimmed at Q25 with fastp, clones called with MiXCR, in-frame beta chains kept. Merged by CDR3 protein, the rows form single entries marked with the most common genes and DNA. The V and J calls come from TCRdb's annotation, not from the publication. The sample profile shows 600,000 to 850,000 distinct CDR3 sequences; 18% of them were found once. The biggest ten clones account for around 15% of the sample.

Source material: blood. The source of this sequence is a woman aged 45-59 years with Graves' hyperthyroidism that later progressed to Graves' ophthalmopathy.

The CDR3 protein is CASGIASGATDTQYF. The nucleotide sequence is TGTGCTAGTGGTATCGCTAGCGGGGCGACAGATACGCAGTATTTT. The chain links TRBV12-5 with TRBJ2-3; a stretch of 9 junction bases matches TRBD2. CDR1 and CDR2, per the germline V gene, are LGHNT and FRNRAP. V ends up 5 bases short and J 3 bases short, with an unmatched junction base count of 6. The CDR3, from cysteine to phenylalanine, totals 15 residues. CDR3 DNA only is kept here, 45 bases in frame from base 1.